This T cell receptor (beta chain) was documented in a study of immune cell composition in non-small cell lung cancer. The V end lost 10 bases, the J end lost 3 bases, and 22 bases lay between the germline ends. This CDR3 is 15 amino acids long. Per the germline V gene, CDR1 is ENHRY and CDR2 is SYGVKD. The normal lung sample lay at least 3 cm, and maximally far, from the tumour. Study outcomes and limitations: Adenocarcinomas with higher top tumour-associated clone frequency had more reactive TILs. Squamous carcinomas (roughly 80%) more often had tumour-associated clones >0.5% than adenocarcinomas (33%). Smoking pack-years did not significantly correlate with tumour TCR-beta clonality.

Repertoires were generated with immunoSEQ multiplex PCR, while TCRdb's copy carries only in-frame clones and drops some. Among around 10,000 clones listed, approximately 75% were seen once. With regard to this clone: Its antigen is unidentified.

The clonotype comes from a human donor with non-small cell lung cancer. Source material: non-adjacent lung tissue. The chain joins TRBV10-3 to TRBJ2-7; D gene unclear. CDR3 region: CATSSVEAADYEQYF. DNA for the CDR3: TGTGCCACCTCCTCGGTAGAGGCTGCAGACTACGAGCAGTACTTC.